The rows below give T cell receptor beta chains drawn from one sample of a study of blood T cells in healthy people across ages. Via MiXCR, TCRdb re-called the 5' RACE reads, giving one row per CDR3 protein. The sample holds 700,000 or so distinct CDR3 sequences, about a fifth seen once. Sequencing used blood. The receptors were sampled from a man aged 70-80 years in good health. The CDR3 runs from the conserved cysteine through the conserved F or W. A D gene is named only where the DNA matches it firmly. Not all rows give a size; the values are once, few, many and, for expanded clones, a class.

cdr3_aa cdr3_nt clone_size d_call j_call v_call
CASSGDSLSTQYF TGCGCCAGCAGCGGGGACAGTTTGTCGACCCAGTACTTC few TRBD1 TRBJ2-5 TRBV5-1
CASTSWGSGRTYNEQFF TGTGCCAGCACCTCTTGGGGTAGCGGGAGGACTTACAATGAGCAGTTCTTC few TRBD2 TRBJ2-1 TRBV12-3/TRBV12-4
CAGRGLNSYNEQFF TGTGCCGGGCGGGGGCTCAACTCCTACAATGAGCAGTTCTTC few - TRBJ2-1 TRBV28
CASSLAAGSSKNIQYF TGCGCCAGCAGCTTGGCCGCCGGATCGTCCAAAAACATTCAGTACTTC few - TRBJ2-4 TRBV5-1
CASSLPTGLSGTQYF TGTGCCAGCAGTTTACCGACTGGGCTAAGTGGGACCCAGTACTTC - - TRBJ2-5 TRBV28
CATSDPGTGANVLTF TGTGCCACCAGTGATCCTGGGACTGGGGCCAACGTCCTGACTTTC few - TRBJ2-6 TRBV24-1
CASSPSGGQNEQFF TGTGCCAGCAGTCCTAGCGGGGGGCAAAATGAGCAGTTCTTC - TRBD2 TRBJ2-1 TRBV12-3/TRBV12-4
CATSDGGSKNIQYF TGTGCCACCAGTGATGGGGGGTCCAAAAACATTCAGTACTTC - - TRBJ2-4 TRBV24-1
CAISERESNTEAFF TGTGCCATCAGTGAACGGGAATCGAACACTGAAGCTTTCTTT few - TRBJ1-1 TRBV10-3
CASRLDRVLGYTF TGTGCCAGCAGACTGGACAGGGTACTTGGCTACACCTTC - TRBD1 TRBJ1-2 TRBV7-3
CASGEPGEVNEQFF TGTGCCAGCGGTGAACCCGGTGAAGTCAATGAGCAGTTCTTC - - TRBJ2-1 TRBV25-1
CSARDPGLAGGSSYNEQFF TGCAGTGCTAGAGATCCGGGACTAGCGGGGGGGAGCTCCTACAATGAGCAGTTCTTC - TRBD2 TRBJ2-1 TRBV20-1
CASSLVLQWRHF TGTGCCAGCAGCTTAGTTCTGCAGTGGCGGCACTTC - - TRBJ2-7 TRBV7-9
CSAKTSGREETQYF TGCAGTGCCAAGACTAGCGGGAGGGAAGAGACCCAGTACTTC few TRBD2 TRBJ2-5 TRBV20-1
CSATRQADNSPLHF TGCAGTGCTACAAGACAGGCCGATAATTCACCCCTCCACTTT - - TRBJ1-6 TRBV20-1
CASRGLESGNTEAFF TGTGCCAGCAGGGGTTTGGAGTCAGGGAACACTGAAGCTTTCTTT few - TRBJ1-1 TRBV12-3/TRBV12-4
CASSGLAGAETQYF TGCGCCAGCAGTGGGCTAGCGGGAGCGGAGACCCAGTACTTC - TRBD2 TRBJ2-5 TRBV5-1
CASSSQMADTQYF TGTGCCAGCAGCTCCCAAATGGCAGACACGCAGTATTTT - - TRBJ2-3 TRBV7-2
CAIKWGRGTTDTQYF TGTGCCATCAAATGGGGTCGGGGGACAACCGATACGCAGTATTTT few - TRBJ2-3 TRBV10-3
CSAKVGHLNTEAFF TGCAGTGCTAAGGTGGGACACCTGAACACTGAAGCTTTCTTT few - TRBJ1-1 TRBV20-1
CASRSVGDTQYF TGTGCCAGCAGGTCGGTCGGGGATACGCAGTATTTT few - TRBJ2-3 TRBV28
CASRGTGNYGYTF TGTGCCAGCAGAGGGACAGGGAACTATGGCTACACCTTC - TRBD1 TRBJ1-2 TRBV6-5
CSVVPTGNTEAFF TGCAGCGTAGTTCCTACAGGGAACACTGAAGCTTTCTTT - - TRBJ1-1 TRBV29-1
CASSPLTGSTDTQYF TGCGCCAGCAGCCCACTGACAGGGTCCACAGATACGCAGTATTTT - TRBD1 TRBJ2-3 TRBV5-1
CASSFDSEETQYF TGTGCCAGCAGCTTCGACAGTGAAGAGACCCAGTACTTC many - TRBJ2-5 TRBV7-7
CASSLVGPPNEQFF TGTGCCAGCAGTTTAGTGGGCCCGCCCAATGAGCAGTTCTTC few - TRBJ2-1 TRBV12-3/TRBV12-4
CASSKVRRTRTDTQYF TGTGCCAGCAGCAAAGTGAGGCGGACTCGCACAGATACGCAGTATTTT - - TRBJ2-3 TRBV21-1
CSVLGDRRFF TGCAGCGTACTGGGGGACAGAAGGTTCTTC - TRBD1 TRBJ2-5 TRBV20-1
CASGGLLGTDTQYF TGTGCCAGCGGCGGACTATTGGGCACAGATACGCAGTATTTT - - TRBJ2-3 TRBV25-1
CATSDSGGRTDTQYF TGTGCCACCAGTGATTCCGGGGGGAGAACAGATACGCAGTATTTT - TRBD2 TRBJ2-3 TRBV24-1
CASSPTTGVYTEAFF TGTGCCAGCAGCCCGACGACAGGGGTCTACACTGAAGCTTTCTTT - TRBD1 TRBJ1-1 TRBV28
CASSLARTGEQFF TGTGCCAGTAGTCTAGCGCGTACTGGTGAGCAGTTCTTC few - TRBJ2-1 TRBV19
CASSLDLGEKLFF TGTGCCAGCAGTTTGGATCTCGGGGAAAAACTGTTTTTT few - TRBJ1-4 TRBV27
CASSRGLAVYEQYF TGTGCCAGCAGCAGGGGACTAGCGGTTTACGAGCAGTACTTC - TRBD2 TRBJ2-7 TRBV5-6
CAAGSLLEAFF TGTGCCGCCGGCAGTCTTTTGGAAGCTTTCTTT - - TRBJ1-1 TRBV28
CASSLSPIETQYF TGCGCCAGCAGCTTGTCCCCAATAGAGACCCAGTACTTC - - TRBJ2-5 TRBV5-1
CASSFRSGRILDEQFF TGTGCCAGCAGCTTTCGTAGCGGGAGAATTTTGGATGAGCAGTTCTTC - TRBD2 TRBJ2-1 TRBV11-3
CASSPSGSGANVLTF TGTGCCAGCTCACCATCAGGCTCTGGGGCCAACGTCCTGACTTTC few - TRBJ2-6 TRBV18
CASTTGGKAFF TGTGCCAGCACTACAGGGGGAAAAGCTTTCTTT many TRBD1 TRBJ1-1 TRBV25-1
CASSRAGLTNEKLFF TGTGCCAGCAGTCGCGCAGGGTTGACTAATGAAAAACTGTTTTTT - - TRBJ1-4 TRBV12-3/TRBV12-4
CASSFGETGLDEELFF TGTGCCAGCAGCTTCGGGGAGACAGGGTTGGATGAAGAACTGTTTTTT - TRBD1 TRBJ1-4 TRBV7-9
CASSPGQGVIVF TGTGCCAGCTCGCCGGGACAGGGGGTAATCGTCTTC few TRBD1 TRBJ2-1 TRBV18